The next 12 T cell receptor beta chains were all read from a single sample in a study of blood T cell repertoires in COVID-19. TCRdb keeps only in-frame clones here, not all; method: immunoSEQ multiplex PCR. The data contain fewer than 600,000 clones, approximately 90% of them singletons. The sample was PBMCs or T cells enriched from blood (not recorded which). The receptors were sampled from a woman aged 40-49 years who had recovered from COVID-19.

This clone has a single count. The chain employs TRBV5-1 and TRBJ1-1; no clear D gene. Trimming pared 0 bases from V and 0 bases from J, leaving 15 bases between. Germline CDR1 is SGHRS and CDR2 is YFSETQ. CDR3 length: 17 amino acids. This CDR3 is CASSLAPGEPLNTEAFF. CDR3 DNA: TGCGCCAGCAGCTTGGCGCCCGGGGAACCCCTGAACACTGAAGCTTTCTTT.

This clone appeared once. The chain links TRBV30 to TRBJ1-1, with 7 bases identical to TRBD1. Germline values: CDR1 GTSNPN, CDR2 SVGIG (reference sequence). This CDR3 comprises 16 residues. Trimming cost V 0 bases and J 0 bases; bases outside gene matches: 7. The CDR3 nucleotides are TGTGCCTGGAGTGTAAGGGGGCACACCTTGAACACTGAAGCTTTCTTT. Protein: CAWSVRGHTLNTEAFF. Full variable domain (outside the CDR3, taken from reference TRBV30 and TRBJ1-1): SQTIHQWPATLVQPVGSPLSLECTVEGTSNPNLYWYRQAAGRGLQLLFYSVGIGQISSEVPQNLSASRPQDRQFILSSKKLLLSDSGFYLCAWSVRGHTLNTEAFFGQGTRLTVV.

The chain couples TRBV4-3 to TRBJ2-7, with TRBD1 as a possible D gene (6 bases). V was trimmed by 3 bases and J by 6 bases, leaving 12 bases between them. The CDR3 length is 13 residues. Germline V CDR1 and CDR2: LGHNA, YSLEER. The CDR3 DNA reads TGCGCCAGCAGCCAGGAACAGGGCACCGAGCAGTACTTC. It codes for CASSQEQGTEQYF.

The chain combines TRBV3-1 (or the pseudogene TRBV3-2) with TRBJ2-1, with D possibly TRBD2 on 6 matching bases. The CDR3 is 13 amino acids. The V gene's germline CDR1 is LGHDT and CDR2 YNNKEL (reference sequence). Trimming took 0 bases from V and 12 from J, leaving 12 bases between them. The CDR3 region is CASSQDIGGRQFF. In DNA form, the CDR3 reads TGTGCCAGCAGCCAAGATATTGGGGGGAGGCAGTTCTTC.

This rearrangement joins TRBV6-6 to TRBJ2-6, with a possible D match to TRBD2 (6 bases). CDR3 length equals 13 residues. The ends were cut back, 8 bases at V and 4 bases at J, with 9 bases in the middle. CDR1 and CDR2 from the germline V gene are MNHNY and SVGAGI (reference sequence). Here the CDR3 reads CASQAGGANVLTF. CDR3 sequence (DNA): TGTGCCAGCCAGGCGGGAGGGGCCAACGTCCTGACTTTC.

The chain is built from TRBV3-1 (or the pseudogene TRBV3-2) and TRBJ1-2; D unresolved. V lost 0 bases, J lost 1 base, and 9 bases lay in between. CDR1 is LGHDT and CDR2 is YNNKEL in the germline V gene (reference sequence). The CDR3 spans 15 residues. The CDR3 region has the DNA TGTGCCAGCAGCCAAGAAGGAGGCCTTAACTATGGCTACACCTTC. Translated, it gives CASSQEGGLNYGYTF.

The chain is built from TRBV19 and TRBJ1-1, with TRBD1 matching 8 bases. CDR1 is LNHDA and CDR2 is SQIVND in the germline V gene (reference sequence). This CDR3 has 13 amino acids. The V gene end was trimmed by 5 bases and the J gene end by 3 bases; junction bases not matched to a gene: 2. Here the CDR3 DNA reads TGTGCCAGTAGTCCACAGGGGGACACTGAAGCTTTCTTT. Its translation: CASSPQGDTEAFF.

The CDR3 sequence is CASTPTLRLVVTEQFF. The CDR3 DNA reads TGTGCCAGTACCCCAACCTTGAGACTAGTCGTTACTGAGCAGTTCTTC. The chain links TRBV19 to TRBJ2-1; a weak D match, TRBD2 (6 bases). CDR3 length equals 16 residues. The V gene lost 7 bases and the J gene lost 9 bases, with 25 bases spanning the gap. Germline values: CDR1 LNHDA, CDR2 SQIVND (reference sequence).

V is TRBV4-1 and J is TRBJ1-6; D is unresolved. Germline loops: CDR1 MGHRA, CDR2 YSYEKL. This CDR3 has 17 residues. V was trimmed by 0 bases and J by 5 bases, leaving 14 bases between them. In DNA, the CDR3 is TGCGCCAGCAGCCAAGAGGACCGCGGCGGGCATAATTCACCCCTCCACTTT. Its protein is CASSQEDRGGHNSPLHF.

The CDR3 sequence: CASSSGTMNTEAFF. CDR3 nucleotides: TGCGCCAGCAGCTCCGGGACAATGAACACTGAAGCTTTCTTT. V is TRBV5-1 and J is TRBJ1-1; possibly TRBD1 for D (6 bases). This CDR3 is 14 amino acids long. Per the germline V gene, CDR1 is SGHRS and CDR2 is YFSETQ. V dropped 3 bases and J dropped 0 bases, with 9 bases sitting between them.

CDR3 DNA sequence: TGTGCCAGCAGCCCCACCCCCGGGGACAGGGGGCACTATGGCTACACCTTC. Translated: CASSPTPGDRGHYGYTF. V gene TRBV7-9 combines with J gene TRBJ1-2, with 12 bases that match TRBD1. V dropped 5 bases and J dropped 3; count of bases not matched to a gene: 10. CDR3 size: 17 residues. Germline-derived CDR1 and CDR2 are SEHNR and FQNEAQ (reference sequence). The full variable domain, completed using reference TRBV7-9 and TRBJ1-2, is DTGVSQNPRHKITKRGQNVTFRCDPISEHNRLYWYRQTLGQGPEFLTYFQNEAQLEKSRLLSDRFSAERPKGSFSTLEIQRTEQGDSAMYLCASSPTPGDRGHYGYTFGSGTRLTVV.

The chain carries TRBV7-9 and TRBJ1-4; the match to TRBD1 covers 8 bases. Unmatched junction bases numbered 5, after V lost 5 bases and J lost 6 bases. The germline V gene encodes CDR1 SEHNR and CDR2 FQNEAQ (reference sequence). This CDR3 has 14 residues. In DNA, the CDR3 is TGTGCCAGCAGCCGACAGGGGCTCGATGAAAAACTGTTTTTT. It yields the protein CASSRQGLDEKLFF.